This TCR beta chain comes out of a study of CD4 T cells in relation to SARS-CoV-2 and coronaviruses. Study at large: The HLA restriction of the shared crossreactive spike epitopes was mapped.

Unexposed donor CD4+ T cells date from about 2011-2018, before the COVID-19 pandemic. Isolation of CD4+ T cells took place after nine to ten days in culture. CDR3 length: 15 residues. CDR1 and CDR2 (germline): KGHSH, LQKENI. Trimming stripped 6 bases from V and 0 bases from J, with 13 bases between. As regards this clone: Its specificity is not known.

The data were produced by immunoSEQ multiplex PCR, yet TCRdb's version contains in-frame clones alone and is incomplete. The sample carries about 20,000 clones, 72% recorded once. This TCR was sampled from a human donor in good health. Material for sequencing was CD4+ T cells from PBMCs, cultured in vitro. This sequence joins TRBV18 and TRBJ2-3, with a weak D call TRBD1 (6 bases). Here the CDR3 reads CASSPTGPSTDTQYF. CDR3 sequence (DNA): TGTGCCAGCTCTCCCACAGGGCCTAGCACAGATACGCAGTATTTT.